The entry below gives a single TCR beta chain sequence along with its context. Its antigen specificity is not known. Base qualities are not provided; no much larger clone lies one nucleotide away. This record comes from a study of blood T cell repertoires in COVID-19 (dated by TCRdb to about 2020). With respect to the entire study: Collaborator samples came from the United States, Italy and Spain and covered acute and convalescent phases of COVID-19. The prospective study material was composed of cDNA or gDNA derived from T cells, B-cell-depleted T cells, or PBMCs. Subjects who had been exposed to COVID-19, were actively infected with it, or had recovered from it provided the deeply sampled blood TCRbeta repertoires that made up the dataset. The repertoires were released in a freely available public database intended as a resource for research on the immune response to SARS-CoV-2. The samples were drawn from the first 160 participants of the ongoing ImmuneRACE study and from roughly 1,300 subjects provided by 6 global collaborators. The sample metadata nearly always contained a de-identified subject ID, COVID-19 status, age in years and sex. Where available, HLA class I and class II types were obtained from metadata supplied by the sample provider rather than from assay-based typing.

Study-level results and caveats: How much clinical and demographic metadata was included differed by source and by participant, and the metadata was provided uncurated.

TCRbeta CDR3 regions were amplified from genomic DNA by means of the immunoSEQ Assay, a bias-controlled multiplex PCR. As for how the authors treated the data: The number of nucleated cells in each sample was estimated by amplification of reference gene primers within the assay. Sequence reads were collapsed and filtered to measure the absolute abundance of every unique TCRbeta CDR3 rearrangement. For each sample, productive Simpson clonality was calculated as the square root of Simpson's diversity index over productive rearrangements. This immuneACCESS table, as held by TCRdb, lists in-frame sequences with V and J called but not all clones. Of the missing ones, under half trace to an unresolved V gene in checked studies; the others have no known cause. V, J and clone size are those of that table, while D and trimming were read from the DNA. The sample table contains about 250,000 clones; only one count was recorded for roughly 82% of them. Jointly, the top ten make up around 6% of the sample.

One collaborating source in Seattle enrolled patients during active infection and followed them longitudinally through the course of disease. Whole blood was collected in K2EDTA tubes by collaborating institutions according to the institutions' own protocols. For TCRbeta analysis, collaborator samples were shipped as frozen whole blood, as isolated PBMCs, or as DNA extracted from either sample type. The sequenced sample consisted of peripheral blood. The TCR was taken from a woman over 75 with COVID-19, enrolled during active disease.

In nucleotide form, the sequence is TGTGCCAGCAGGGGGGCAGATAATTCACCCCTCCACTTT. Its amino acids are CASRGADNSPLHF. The rearrangement joined TRBV2 to TRBJ1-6; TRBD1 is a weak D gene call, 6 bases matching. V lost 6 bases and J lost 5 bases; the stretch between them is 8 bases long. Sequences SNHLY (CDR1) and FYNNEI (CDR2) are obtained from the germline V gene. The CDR3 starts with the cysteine, ends with the phenylalanine, and has 13 residues. Only the CDR3 region is kept as DNA, spanning 39 bases read in frame from base 1.